One sample yielded the 3 T cell receptor beta chains listed below, sequenced in a study of shared clonotypes between healthy human individuals (TCRdb year 2020). Library preparation was by the immunoSEQ multiplex PCR assay. What TCRdb holds here is the immuneACCESS table cut down to in-frame rearrangements. Part of the clones is not present; checked against another copy, under half of the missing clones reflect an unresolved V gene, and the others are unexplained. Counted in this sample were roughly 1,100,000 clones; more than 65% of them appeared once. The ten top clones hold over 1.3% of the sample. Sample: memory CD4+ T cells sorted from blood. The cell subset or site label on this specimen signifies: CD45RA-negative fraction. These receptor sequences come from a man between 18 and 35 years old in good health.

In its sample, this clone was seen many times. The chain carries TRBV30 and TRBJ1-1; TRBD1 agrees at 8 bases. Germline trimming cut 2 bases from V and 7 bases from J; bases unmatched to any gene: 3. The CDR3 has 12 amino acids. Germline V gives CDR1 GTSNPN, CDR2 SVGIG (reference sequence). Written as DNA, the CDR3 is TGTGCCTGGAGTTTTGACAGGGGTGAAGCTTTCTTT. Translating gives CAWSFDRGEAFF.

This clone was counted only a few times. The rearrangement joins TRBV11-1 to TRBJ2-3; 13 bases align to TRBD2. The CDR3 runs to 17 residues. Germline loops: CDR1 SGHAT, CDR2 FQDESV (reference sequence). V dropped 5 bases and J dropped 2; count of bases not matched to a gene: 7. The CDR3 coding sequence is TGTGCCAGCAGCCCCGGGACTAGCGGGGTACTCACAGATACGCAGTATTTT. It translates to CASSPGTSGVLTDTQYF.

In its sample, this clone was seen a few times. The rearrangement joins TRBV7-9 to TRBJ1-1; no clear D gene. Germline CDR1 reads SEHNR; CDR2 reads FQNEAQ (reference sequence). This CDR3 is built from 15 residues. V was trimmed by 2 bases and J by 3 bases, leaving 13 bases between them. This CDR3 is CASSLTPVGYTEAFF. DNA for the CDR3: TGTGCCAGCAGCTTAACCCCGGTGGGGTACACTGAAGCTTTCTTT.